The 22 T cell receptor beta chains below were found in one sample sequenced in a study of shared clonotypes between healthy human individuals. The method was immunoSEQ multiplex PCR; TCRdb's version includes in-frame clones alone and lacks a portion of them. The repertoire has about 2.4 million clones, over 85% of them found once; the top ten carry more than 0.35%. Sequenced: naive CD4+ T cells from PBMCs. Subset: CD45RA+ positively selected. Receptors were obtained from a man between 18 and 29 years old in good health. Some clones in this sample may be carry-over from other donors' samples.

The chain couples TRBV6-5 to TRBJ1-2; no clear D. V lost 6 bases to trimming and J lost 2 bases, with 10 bases between them. CDR1 is MNHEY and CDR2 is SVGAGI in the germline V gene. CDR3 length: 13 residues. The CDR3 coding sequence is TGTGCCAGCAGCCACGGGCCGAACTATGGCTACACCTTC. It translates to CASSHGPNYGYTF.

The rearrangement links TRBV6-1 to TRBJ2-7; 11 bases align to TRBD2. The junction had 2 bases not matched to a gene; V was cut back by 0 bases and J by 1 base. Germline values: CDR1 MNHNS, CDR2 SASEGT. This CDR3 has 16 amino acids. The CDR3, as DNA: TGTGCCAGCAGTGAAGCGTGGACTAGCGGGTCCTACGAGCAGTACTTC. Its protein is CASSEAWTSGSYEQYF.

The chain joins TRBV5-1 to TRBJ1-1; a weak D match, TRBD1 (5 bases). The CDR3 totals 15 residues. Germline V gene lookup returns CDR1 SGHRS and CDR2 YFSETQ. Deletions cut 4 bases from V and 0 bases from J, with 13 bases between. The CDR3 loop reads CASSGRGGMNTEAFF. Written as DNA, the CDR3 is TGCGCCAGCAGCGGACGCGGGGGGATGAACACTGAAGCTTTCTTT.

The CDR3 sequence is CASSSGLVATQYF. CDR3 in DNA: TGTGCCAGCAGCTCAGGACTAGTAGCTACGCAGTATTTT. V usage is TRBV7-8 and J usage is TRBJ2-3; TRBD2 aligns across 7 bases. V lost 4 bases and J lost 8; bases outside the gene matches: 6. The V gene's germline CDR1 is SGHVS and CDR2 FQNEAQ. The CDR3 loop spans 13 amino acids.

The chain employs TRBV5-1 and TRBJ2-7, with a weak D call TRBD2 (6 bases). V shed 4 bases and J shed 0 bases, with 14 bases lying between them. CDR3 size: 15 residues. Germline V gene lookup returns CDR1 SGHRS and CDR2 YFSETQ. The CDR3 nucleotides are TGCGCCAGCAGCCCTCAAGGAGGGGACTCCTACGAGCAGTACTTC. Translation gives CASSPQGGDSYEQYF.

The V call is TRBV28, the J call TRBJ2-7; TRBD1 matches 8 bases. Trimming cost V 3 bases and J 13 bases; bases outside gene matches: 5. Germline loops: CDR1 MDHEN, CDR2 SYDVKM. CDR3 length: 11 amino acids. CDR3 region: CASSFEQGAYF. The CDR3 bases are TGTGCCAGCAGTTTCGAGCAGGGGGCTTACTTC.

The chain has TRBV5-1 and TRBJ1-5, with no clear D. The V end was cut by 4 bases, the J end by 7 bases, with 18 bases between. The CDR3 length is 15 residues. Germline V gene lookup returns CDR1 SGHRS and CDR2 YFSETQ. CDR3 sequence (DNA): TGCGCCAGCAGCCCCGATGGAGGTACTTACCAGCCCCAGCATTTT. Its protein is CASSPDGGTYQPQHF.

The rearrangement joins TRBV19 to TRBJ2-6, with D perhaps matching TRBD2 (7 bases). CDR1 is LNHDA and CDR2 is SQIVND in the germline V gene (reference sequence). The length of the CDR3 is 16 residues. Trimming removed 11 bases at V and 2 bases at J, with 19 bases between. Here the CDR3 reads CASSRRGGTGANVLTF. CDR3 bases: TGTGCCTCCAGTAGGAGGGGGGGCACTGGGGCCAACGTCCTGACTTTC.

This clone appeared once. The chain carries TRBV5-1 and TRBJ2-5; perhaps TRBD1 as D (6 bases). V dropped 0 bases and J dropped 4 bases, with 10 bases sitting between them. The CDR3 extends over 14 amino acids. Germline lookup yields CDR1 SGHRS and CDR2 YFSETQ. CDR3 bases: TGCGCCAGCAGCTTGGGCAGGGGCCGAGAGACCCAGTACTTC. Translating gives CASSLGRGRETQYF.

The genes are TRBV19 and TRBJ2-2, with D possibly being TRBD1 or TRBD2 (5 bases each). The CDR3 consists of 14 residues. Germline V gene sequence: CDR1 LNHDA, CDR2 SQIVND (reference sequence). V lost 7 bases to trimming and J lost 4 bases, with 13 bases between them. The CDR3 here is CASTKRGATGELFF. The CDR3 DNA reads as TGTGCCAGTACCAAGAGAGGGGCCACCGGGGAGCTGTTTTTT.

The rearrangement links TRBV5-1 to TRBJ2-4; a weak D match, TRBD2 (5 bases). Per the germline V gene, CDR1 is SGHRS and CDR2 is YFSETQ. The CDR3 length is 15 residues. Between the trimmed V and J ends, which lost 3 bases and 0 bases, there was a span of 10 bases. This CDR3 is CASSSPRVAKNIQYF. In DNA, the CDR3 is TGCGCCAGCAGCTCCCCGCGGGTAGCCAAAAACATTCAGTACTTC. The variable domain in full, completed from reference TRBV5-1 and TRBJ2-4, reads KAGVTQTPRYLIKTRGQQVTLSCSPISGHRSVSWYQQTPGQGLQFLFEYFSETQRNKGNFPGRFSGRQFSNSRSEMNVSTLELGDSALYLCASSSPRVAKNIQYFGAGTRLSVL.

The chain has TRBV7-9 and TRBJ2-3; D may be TRBD2 (6 bases). V lost 5 bases, J lost 4 bases, and 13 bases lay in between. The CDR3 consists of 14 residues. Germline V gene sequence: CDR1 SEHNR, CDR2 FQNEAQ (reference sequence). The CDR3 DNA is TGTGCCAGCAGCCGGGACTGGGCGGCAGATACGCAGTATTTT. This gives the protein CASSRDWAADTQYF.

The rearrangement uses TRBV7-9 and TRBJ2-1; TRBD2 aligns across 7 bases. The CDR3 has 16 amino acids. The germline CDR1 and CDR2 sequences are SEHNR and FQNEAQ (reference sequence). Trimming removed 1 base from V and 6 bases from J; junction bases left unmatched: 9. The CDR3 DNA is TGTGCCAGCAGCTTAGTGGGGGGGAAGGGCTCCAATGAGCAGTTCTTC. It is translated as CASSLVGGKGSNEQFF. Drawing the rest from reference TRBV7-9 and TRBJ2-1, the complete variable domain is DTGVSQNPRHKITKRGQNVTFRCDPISEHNRLYWYRQTLGQGPEFLTYFQNEAQLEKSRLLSDRFSAERPKGSFSTLEIQRTEQGDSAMYLCASSLVGGKGSNEQFFGPGTRLTVL.

The V and J genes are TRBV10-3 and TRBJ2-1, with 8 nucleotides matching TRBD1. The CDR3 has 15 residues. V dropped 6 bases and J dropped 6; count of bases not matched to a gene: 10. Looked up from germline, CDR1 is ENHRY and CDR2 is SYGVKD. The CDR3 sequence is CAISLQGVWANEQFF. The CDR3, as DNA: TGTGCCATCAGCCTACAGGGGGTTTGGGCCAATGAGCAGTTCTTC.

This sequence joins TRBV7-2 and TRBJ2-5, with TRBD1 matching 10 bases. The CDR3 is made up of 17 amino acids. Germline loops: CDR1 SGHTA, CDR2 FQGNSA. The V segment lost 2 bases and the J segment 2 bases; nucleotides outside the gene matches: 8. The CDR3 reads CASSLSRTGGLQETQYF. CDR3 bases: TGTGCCAGCAGCTTATCCCGGACAGGGGGTTTACAAGAGACCCAGTACTTC.

The chain uses TRBV5-1 and TRBJ1-1; TRBD1 might be the D (6 bases). The CDR3 runs to 14 residues. Germline CDR1 and CDR2: SGHRS and YFSETQ. V shed 4 bases and J shed 3 bases, with 13 bases lying between them. The CDR3 DNA sequence: TGCGCCAGCAGCACCTTGGGGGGCGACACTGAAGCTTTCTTT. The encoded protein is CASSTLGGDTEAFF. The whole variable domain, remainder taken from reference TRBV5-1 and TRBJ1-1, is KAGVTQTPRYLIKTRGQQVTLSCSPISGHRSVSWYQQTPGQGLQFLFEYFSETQRNKGNFPGRFSGRQFSNSRSEMNVSTLELGDSALYLCASSTLGGDTEAFFGQGTRLTVV.

The chain combines TRBV5-1 with TRBJ2-3, with D perhaps TRBD2 (5 bases). CDR3 length: 14 amino acids. The V gene's germline CDR1 is SGHRS and CDR2 YFSETQ. The V end lost 4 bases, the J end lost 5 bases, and 14 bases lay between the germline ends. The CDR3 DNA is TGCGCCAGCAGCATCACGGGAACTGGAGATACGCAGTATTTT. Translated: CASSITGTGDTQYF.

The V and J genes are TRBV7-3 and TRBJ2-1; D possibly corresponds to TRBD2 (6 bases). The ends were cut back, 4 bases at V and 7 bases at J, with 17 bases in the middle. The CDR3 runs 15 residues. The germline CDR1 and CDR2 sequences are SGHTA and FQGTGA. The CDR3 region has the DNA TGTGCCAGCAGCTCGGGCGGGGCAGGGTTGAATGAGCAGTTCTTC. This encodes CASSSGGAGLNEQFF.

The rearrangement links TRBV7-9 to TRBJ1-4; D unresolved. The ends were cut back, 6 bases at V and 8 bases at J, with 7 bases in the middle. There are 11 residues in the CDR3. CDR1 is SEHNR, CDR2 FQNEAQ, per germline (reference sequence). CDR3 DNA: TGTGCCAGCAGTTCAGTCGAAAAACTGTTTTTT. Its translation is CASSSVEKLFF.

The chain has TRBV27 and TRBJ2-6; TRBD2 is a possible D gene (7 bases). Deletions cut 3 bases from V and 3 bases from J, with 12 bases between. Looked up from germline, CDR1 is MNHEY and CDR2 is SMNVEV (reference sequence). This CDR3 region has 16 residues. The CDR3 DNA sequence: TGTGCCAGCAGTTTTCTCGGGGGGCTTGGGGCCAACGTCCTGACTTTC. Translation: CASSFLGGLGANVLTF. The full variable domain, with the rest looked up from reference TRBV27 and TRBJ2-6, is EAQVTQNPRYLITVTGKKLTVTCSQNMNHEYMSWYRQDPGLGLRQIYYSMNVEVTDKGDVPEGYKVSRKEKRNFPLILESPSPNQTSLYFCASSFLGGLGANVLTFGAGSRLTVL.

This chain connects TRBV4-2 to TRBJ2-7; the D is unclear. CDR3 length equals 13 residues. The germline CDR1 and CDR2 sequences are LGHNA and YNFKEQ. V was cut by 2 bases and J by 7 bases, with 12 bases left in between. The CDR3 protein is CASSQPGRLEQYF. The CDR3, as DNA: TGTGCCAGCAGCCAACCGGGCCGGCTGGAGCAGTACTTC.

The chain has TRBV21-1 and TRBJ2-7; the tabulated D call, TRBD2, remains unverified against the DNA. TRBV21-1 constitutes a pseudogene. The CDR3 has 14 residues. The CDR3 reads CASSKNSGSHEQYF. The CDR3 bases are TGTGCCAGCAGCAAAAATAGCGGGAGCCACGAGCAGTACTTC.